The sequence of this T cell receptor beta chain was determined in a study of blood T cells in healthy people across ages (dated by TCRdb to about 2015). As for the study more broadly: In model experiments, template switching captured about one uniquely barcoded TCR beta cDNA molecule for every two T cells. Age-related changes in TCR beta repertoire diversity were measured in the study by deep sequencing normalized with unique cDNA molecular identifiers. The donors were split into four age groups: young (average about 16 years), middle-aged (39), aged (roughly 68) and long-lived (under 90). Donors of different ages were randomly distributed across sequencing lanes to avoid experimental bias. Using the same blood draw, the study looked at two additional independent replicas of 1 million unique cDNA reads for two donors, one aged 18 to 30 and the other aged 80 or older.

The investigation overall reported the following: There was a strong correlation between observed TCR beta diversity and the percentage of naive T cells measured by flow cytometry. Because profiling used bulk unsorted PBMCs, naive and antigen-experienced compartments could not be compared conclusively. Donor CMV infection status was unknown, potentially confounding age-related changes in expanded clonotypes. Estimates of total diversity based on one million sequenced T cells were considered lower bounds and underestimates. The long-lived group showed more naive CD4+ T cells, fewer expanded clones and increased TCR diversity than the aged group, suggesting age selection. As age increased, observed TCR beta diversity per million T cells dropped in a roughly linear way, and a significant reduction was already evident by age roughly 40.

Libraries were built with 5' RACE. The sequencer was an Illumina HiSeq 2500. A second PCR of roughly 7 to 11 cycles was performed with a sample-barcoded 5' primer and a J-beta primer mix. A template-switch 5' adaptor carrying 12 random nucleotides introduced a unique molecular identifier onto each TCR beta cDNA molecule. Each sample yielded at least 2.5 million CDR3-containing paired-end reads. The Mint cDNA synthesis kit, primed by a TRBC-specific oligonucleotide, was used to synthesize first-strand cDNA from all RNA. Following uracil-DNA glycosylase treatment, all cDNA underwent a first 18-cycle PCR with the universal primers M1SS and BC2_uni_R. In the source study's methods: Each sample was normalized by randomly selecting 1 million high-quality reads, each carrying a distinct molecular identifier. Reads with shared molecular identifiers were discarded instead of being binned into consensus sequences. CDR3 identification, clonotype clustering and error correction used MiTCR with a Q25 quality threshold and the strictest error-elimination algorithm. A nonparametric unseen species model with Euler transformation was used to estimate lower-bound total TCR beta diversity. TCRdb's own reprocessing of the public reads used fastp at Q25 and MiXCR and kept productive beta chains. Entries that share a CDR3 protein sequence are merged under the most common genes and DNA. The V and J calls follow TCRdb's processing rather than the paper's. The sample table records around 850,000 distinct CDR3 sequences; roughly 34% of these occur just once. Approximately 12% of the sample lies in the top ten.

Notes on this clonotype: The clone's antigen remains unknown. Germline is not matched at one junction end, which may reflect a read error.

The roughly 39 donors, aged roughly 6 to 90 years, were systemically healthy Caucasian individuals from Russia. Each donor gave ten milliliters of peripheral blood, collected into EDTA-treated Vacutainer tubes. Ficoll-Paque density-gradient centrifugation was used to isolate PBMCs, with at least 7 million per sample. Trizol reagent was used to extract total RNA from PBMCs, with at least 6 micrograms per sample. The percentages of naive CD45RAhigh/CD27high T cells were determined by flow cytometry on a PBMC aliquot from every donor. Taken from the germline V gene (reference sequence), the CDR1 and CDR2 loops are MNHEY and SMNVEV. The CDR3 holds 14 amino acids from the cysteine to the phenylalanine. Just CDR3 DNA is preserved here, 42 bases in frame from base 1.

This sequence originates from a man younger than 35 in good health. Source material: blood. The V gene is TRBV27 and the J gene is TRBJ2-3; possibly the D gene is TRBD2, per 5 matching bases. DNA sequence: TGTGCCAGCAGCCTCGACGGAGGCACAGATACGCAGAATTTT. Its product reads: CASSLDGGTDTQNF.